The 18 T cell receptor beta chains given below trace back to one sample, sequenced in a study of blood T cell repertoires in COVID-19. Produced via immunoSEQ multiplex PCR; TCRdb's table is partial and in-frame only. Of about 26,000 clones listed, roughly 85% were seen once; the top ten hold approximately 32%. Sequencing input: peripheral blood. Receptor source: a human donor in a cohort sampled during active COVID-19.

This chain links TRBV12-5 with TRBJ1-5; TRBD1 is a possible D gene (6 bases). V was cut by 4 bases and J by 3 bases, with 19 bases left in between. The CDR3 sequence is 17 residues long. CDR1 and CDR2 (germline): LGHNT, FRNRAP. CDR3: CASGSSTQDSLNQPQHF. In DNA form, the CDR3 reads TGTGCTAGTGGTTCCAGTACACAGGACAGCCTCAATCAGCCCCAGCATTTT.

V gene TRBV7-9 combines with J gene TRBJ2-5; 9 bases fit TRBD2. Germline V gene lookup returns CDR1 SEHNR and CDR2 FQNEAQ (reference sequence). The CDR3 is 15 amino acids. V was clipped by 3 bases and J by 9 bases; unmatched bases: 11. As DNA, the CDR3 is TGTGCCAGCAGCTTGGTAGCGGGGGTCCAGAACCCCCAGTACTTC. It is translated as CASSLVAGVQNPQYF.

The rearrangement joins TRBV18 to TRBJ1-2; TRBD1 agrees at 7 bases. Trimming at V came to 2 bases and at J to 7 bases, leaving 16 bases not matched to a gene. Germline V gives CDR1 KGHSH, CDR2 LQKENI. There are 17 residues in the CDR3. As DNA, the CDR3 is TGTGCCAGCTCACCAGAGCAACTTCTAGGGGGCCCAGTTGGCTACACCTTC. This gives the protein CASSPEQLLGGPVGYTF.

This clone was seen a single time. The V and J genes are TRBV18 and TRBJ1-5, with a possible D match to TRBD1 (5 bases). Per the germline V gene, CDR1 is KGHSH and CDR2 is LQKENI. The CDR3 has 14 residues. V was clipped by 4 bases and J by 0 bases, with 7 bases between them. DNA for the CDR3: TGTGCCAGCTCACAGGGACTTAGCAATCAGCCCCAGCATTTT. Translation gives CASSQGLSNQPQHF.

This chain uses TRBV15 with TRBJ2-7; D might be TRBD1 (6 bases). V was cut by 0 bases and J by 4 bases, with 13 bases left in between. Germline-derived CDR1 and CDR2 are LNHNV and YYDKDF (reference sequence). The CDR3 spans 15 residues. CDR3 sequence: CATSRERTATYEQYF. CDR3 nucleotides: TGTGCCACCAGCAGAGAGAGGACAGCCACATACGAGCAGTACTTC.

The gene calls are TRBV14 and TRBJ1-1; TRBD1 matches 10 bases. This CDR3 contains 15 residues. Germline loops: CDR1 SGHDN, CDR2 FVKESK. Trimming cost V 7 bases and J 3 bases; bases outside gene matches: 8. The CDR3 reads CASNALGTGDTEAFF. DNA of the CDR3: TGTGCCAGCAACGCCCTCGGGACAGGGGACACTGAAGCTTTCTTT.

The rearrangement links TRBV7-6 to TRBJ2-1; TRBD1 aligns across 10 bases. Germline trimming cut 5 bases from V and 6 bases from J; bases unmatched to any gene: 10. Germline V gives CDR1 SGHVS, CDR2 FNYEAQ. The CDR3 has 16 amino acids. The CDR3 loop is CASSGYRDRGINEQFF. In nucleotides, the CDR3 is TGTGCCAGCAGCGGCTACCGGGACAGGGGTATCAATGAGCAGTTCTTC.

V is TRBV7-8 and J is TRBJ2-1; D perhaps matches TRBD2 (6 bases). The CDR3 spans 15 residues. Germline lookup yields CDR1 SGHVS and CDR2 FQNEAQ. Trimming took off 0 bases at V and 3 bases at J, with 9 bases between the two ends. CDR3: CASSLAWGVYNEQFF. Here the CDR3 DNA reads TGTGCCAGCAGCTTAGCTTGGGGGGTCTACAATGAGCAGTTCTTC. Filled out from reference TRBV7-8 and TRBJ2-1, the complete variable domain reads GAGVSQSPRYKVAKRGQDVALRCDPISGHVSLFWYQQALGQGPEFLTYFQNEAQLDKSGLPSDRFFAERPEGSVSTLKIQRTQQEDSAVYLCASSLAWGVYNEQFFGPGTRLTVL.

CDR3 in amino acids: CASTGLAGGSVTDTQYF. The CDR3 nucleotides read TGTGCCAGCACCGGACTAGCGGGAGGGTCGGTCACAGATACGCAGTATTTT. The chain recombines TRBV2 with TRBJ2-3, with TRBD2 matching over 15 bases. V gave up 7 bases and J gave up 2 bases; unmatched junction bases: 7. The CDR3 has 17 amino acids. Germline CDR1 reads SNHLY; CDR2 reads FYNNEI.

The chain has TRBV15 and TRBJ2-5; 9 positions agree with TRBD2. The CDR3 totals 15 residues. Trimming removed 0 bases from V and 5 bases from J; junction bases left unmatched: 4. In germline, CDR1 is LNHNV, CDR2 YYDKDF (reference sequence). CDR3 residues: CATSRDLAGRETQYF. The CDR3, as DNA: TGTGCCACCAGCAGAGACCTAGCGGGGCGGGAGACCCAGTACTTC. Full variable domain (missing parts from reference TRBV15 and TRBJ2-5): DAMVIQNPRYQVTQFGKPVTLSCSQTLNHNVMYWYQQKSSQAPKLLFHYYDKDFNNEADTPDNFQSRRPNTSFCFLDIRSPGLGDTAMYLCATSRDLAGRETQYFGPGTRLLVL.

The rearrangement joins TRBV3-1 (or the pseudogene TRBV3-2) to TRBJ1-4; no definite D call. The length of the CDR3 is 16 residues. Germline V gives CDR1 LGHDT, CDR2 YNNKEL (reference sequence). The germline V and J ends were trimmed by 4 bases and 5 bases, with 17 bases remaining between them. The CDR3 region has the DNA TGTGCCAGCAGCCCTAGCTTGGGAGGGCCAAATGAAAAACTGTTTTTT. This codes for CASSPSLGGPNEKLFF.

This sequence joins TRBV6-5 and TRBJ2-3, with 10 bases matching TRBD2. With V trimmed by 10 bases and J by 4 bases, 5 bases remained unmatched. Germline V gene lookup returns CDR1 MNHEY and CDR2 SVGAGI. CDR3 length equals 13 residues. CDR3 in DNA: TGTGCCACCAGCGGGAGGGAGGCAGATACGCAGTATTTT. It encodes CATSGREADTQYF.

The gene calls are TRBV28 and TRBJ1-1; 10 bases are a match to TRBD1. With V trimmed by 3 bases and J by 11 bases, 3 bases remained unmatched. Germline loops: CDR1 MDHEN, CDR2 SYDVKM. The CDR3 spans 12 residues. The CDR3 bases are TGTGCCAGCAGTTTCCCGGACAGGGGGGCTTTCTTT. Translated: CASSFPDRGAFF.

V is TRBV4-3 and J is TRBJ2-7, with TRBD1 matching over 8 bases. CDR1 LGHNA and CDR2 YSLEER come from the germline V gene. With 1 base clipped from V and 5 bases from J, the junction kept 10 bases outside the gene matches. The CDR3 has 16 amino acids. CDR3 coding DNA: TGCGCCAGCAGCCAAGCATTACAGGGGGTAGTCGACGAGCAGTACTTC. As protein: CASSQALQGVVDEQYF.

This chain links TRBV6-5 with TRBJ1-1, with D unclear. Deletions cut 2 bases from V and 0 bases from J, with 10 bases between. The CDR3 is 15 amino acids. Germline V gene lookup returns CDR1 MNHEY and CDR2 SVGAGI. CDR3 amino acids: CASSYDRRLNTEAFF. The CDR3, as DNA: TGTGCCAGCAGTTACGATAGGCGGTTGAACACTGAAGCTTTCTTT.

This chain joins TRBV4-3 and TRBJ2-5, with 7 nucleotides matching TRBD1. The germline V gene encodes CDR1 LGHNA and CDR2 YSLEER. The ends lost 2 bases at V and 5 bases at J; junction bases unmatched: 8. The CDR3 has 15 amino acids. The CDR3 loop reads CASSQQGTDGETQYF. The CDR3 coding sequence is TGCGCCAGCAGCCAACAAGGGACAGATGGGGAGACCCAGTACTTC.

The CDR3 is CASKLTGQMNTEAFF. In DNA, the CDR3 is TGTGCCAGCAAACTGACAGGGCAGATGAACACTGAAGCTTTCTTT. The chain is built from TRBV6-5 and TRBJ1-1; TRBD1 matches at 7 bases. Germline CDR1 MNHEY, CDR2 SVGAGI. This CDR3 comprises 15 residues. V was clipped by 7 bases and J by 0 bases; unmatched bases: 8.

The chain links TRBV7-2 to TRBJ2-6; D is perhaps TRBD1 (6 bases). The germline V gene has CDR1 SGHTA and CDR2 FQGNSA. The CDR3 loop spans 15 amino acids. V was pared by 5 bases and J by 1 base, with 9 bases between. CDR3 sequence (DNA): TGTGCCAGCAGCCGCGGACAGTCTGGGGCCAACGTCCTGACTTTC. This encodes CASSRGQSGANVLTF.